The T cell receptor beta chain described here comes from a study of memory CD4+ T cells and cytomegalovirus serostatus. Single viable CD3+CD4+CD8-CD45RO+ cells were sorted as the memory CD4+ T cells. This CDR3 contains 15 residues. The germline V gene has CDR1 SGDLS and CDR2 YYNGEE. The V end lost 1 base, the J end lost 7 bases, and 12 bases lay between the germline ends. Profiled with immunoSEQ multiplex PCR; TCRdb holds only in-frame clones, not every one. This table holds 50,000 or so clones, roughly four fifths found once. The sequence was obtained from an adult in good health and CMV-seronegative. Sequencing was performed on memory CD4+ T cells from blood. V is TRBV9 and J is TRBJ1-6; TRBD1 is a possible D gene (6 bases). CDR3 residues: CASSVSAGENSPLHF. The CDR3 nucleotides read TGTGCCAGCAGCGTATCGGCAGGGGAGAATTCACCCCTCCACTTT.